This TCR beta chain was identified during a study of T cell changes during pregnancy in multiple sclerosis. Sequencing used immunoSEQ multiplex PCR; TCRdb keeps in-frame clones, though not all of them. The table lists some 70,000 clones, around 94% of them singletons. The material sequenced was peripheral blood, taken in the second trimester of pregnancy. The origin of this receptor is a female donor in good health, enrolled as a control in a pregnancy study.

The CDR3 region has the DNA TGTGCCAGTAGTCTTCTAGCGGGGAGCACAGATACGCAGTATTTT. Its translation: CASSLLAGSTDTQYF. The V gene is TRBV19, the J gene TRBJ2-3; 9 bases are shared with TRBD2. Germline values: CDR1 LNHDA, CDR2 SQIVND (reference sequence). The CDR3 consists of 15 residues. V lost 5 bases to trimming and J lost 0 bases; unmatched junction nucleotides: 3.